The rows below give T cell receptor beta chains drawn from one sample of a study of regulatory T cells in long-lasting Graves disease. MiXCR, applied by TCRdb to the multiplex PCR reads, yields one record per CDR3 protein. The sample contains about 320,000 distinct CDR3 sequences, 15% to 20% of which appear only once. Sequencing used peripheral blood mononuclear cells (PBMCs), obtained at new diagnosis, from a patient treated with antithyroid drugs. Source of these receptors: a female donor with Graves disease. The CDR3 runs from the conserved cysteine through the conserved F or W. D genes are given only for firm matches. Only some rows state a clone size, as once, few, many or a class for expanded clones.

clone size: few; D gene: TRBD1; J gene: TRBJ2-2; V gene: TRBV14; CDR3 DNA: TGTGCCAGCAGCCAAGAGGGACAGGGTTACACCGGGGAGCTGTTTTTT; CDR3 protein: CASSQEGQGYTGELFF
clone size: few; D gene: .; J gene: TRBJ1-2; V gene: TRBV28; CDR3 DNA: TGTGCCAGCAGTTTATCGCCCGAAAGCTACACCTTC; CDR3 protein: CASSLSPESYTF
clone size: .; D gene: .; J gene: TRBJ2-3; V gene: TRBV19; CDR3 DNA: TGTGCCAGTAGTACGCAGGGACCCCAAGGGAAAGATACGCAGTATTTT; CDR3 protein: CASSTQGPQGKDTQYF
clone size: many; D gene: .; J gene: TRBJ1-5; V gene: TRBV28; CDR3 DNA: TGTGCCAGCTACCTCAGGGGACAGCCCCAGCATTTT; CDR3 protein: CASYLRGQPQHF
clone size: many; D gene: .; J gene: TRBJ2-3; V gene: TRBV20-1; CDR3 DNA: TGCAGTGCGACTAATCCGGGACTCAATACAGATACGCAGTATTTT; CDR3 protein: CSATNPGLNTDTQYF
clone size: many; D gene: TRBD1; J gene: TRBJ1-2; V gene: TRBV20-1; CDR3 DNA: TGCAGTGCCGAGGGACAGGGGTATGGCTACACCTTC; CDR3 protein: CSAEGQGYGYTF
clone size: few; D gene: TRBD2; J gene: TRBJ2-7; V gene: TRBV11-3; CDR3 DNA: TGTGCCAGCAGCGCGACTAGCGGGAGGGTTGGGAGGTACTTC; CDR3 protein: CASSATSGRVGRYF
clone size: once; D gene: .; J gene: TRBJ2-5; V gene: TRBV4-2; CDR3 DNA: TGTGCCAGCAGCCAAGTGGGGGCGGGAGAGACCCAGTACTTC; CDR3 protein: CASSQVGAGETQYF
clone size: few; D gene: .; J gene: TRBJ2-1; V gene: TRBV7-9; CDR3 DNA: TGTGCCGCAGGTTGGGCCCACAATGATGAGCAGTTCTTC; CDR3 protein: CAAGWAHNDEQFF
clone size: few; D gene: .; J gene: TRBJ2-7; V gene: TRBV3-1; CDR3 DNA: TGTGCCAGCAGCCAAGATACGGAGGGAGAGCAGTACTTC; CDR3 protein: CASSQDTEGEQYF
clone size: many; D gene: .; J gene: TRBJ2-2; V gene: TRBV28; CDR3 DNA: TGTGCCAGCAGAAACCCACAGGGTAACGGGGAGCTGTTTTTT; CDR3 protein: CASRNPQGNGELFF
clone size: many; D gene: TRBD2; J gene: TRBJ2-7; V gene: TRBV12-3/TRBV12-4; CDR3 DNA: TGTGCCAGCAGCCACAGCGGGAGGAGCTCCTACGAGCAGTACTTC; CDR3 protein: CASSHSGRSSYEQYF
clone size: many; D gene: .; J gene: TRBJ1-2; V gene: TRBV11-3; CDR3 DNA: TGTGCCAGCAGCTTAGATAAGAAATTTGGCTACACCTTC; CDR3 protein: CASSLDKKFGYTF
clone size: many; D gene: .; J gene: TRBJ2-3; V gene: TRBV6-5; CDR3 DNA: TGTGCCAGCAGTTACGAGGGAGCTATACCAGATACGCAGTATTTT; CDR3 protein: CASSYEGAIPDTQYF
clone size: many; D gene: TRBD2; J gene: TRBJ2-1; V gene: TRBV29-1; CDR3 DNA: TGCAGCGTACCCCCGGGACTAGCGACCTACAATGAGCAGTTCTTC; CDR3 protein: CSVPPGLATYNEQFF
clone size: many; D gene: .; J gene: TRBJ1-1; V gene: TRBV11-2; CDR3 DNA: TGTGCCAGCAGCTTAGACGGGAACACTGAAGCTTTCTTT; CDR3 protein: CASSLDGNTEAFF
clone size: many; D gene: .; J gene: TRBJ2-5; V gene: TRBV6-9; CDR3 DNA: TGTGCCAGCAGTTACACACAGACTCTCGGGGAGACCCAGTACTTC; CDR3 protein: CASSYTQTLGETQYF
clone size: many; D gene: .; J gene: TRBJ1-4; V gene: TRBV2; CDR3 DNA: TGTGCCAGCAGTCGAGGGGGGGGTGAAAAACTGTTTTTT; CDR3 protein: CASSRGGGEKLFF
clone size: .; D gene: TRBD1; J gene: TRBJ1-2; V gene: TRBV7-3; CDR3 DNA: TGTGCCAGCAGCTTACCCGACAGGGTTGGTGGCTACACCTTC; CDR3 protein: CASSLPDRVGGYTF
clone size: many; D gene: .; J gene: TRBJ2-1; V gene: TRBV28; CDR3 DNA: TGTGCCAGCAGTTTAGAGGGATGGGACAATGAGCAGTTCTTC; CDR3 protein: CASSLEGWDNEQFF
clone size: .; D gene: .; J gene: TRBJ2-7; V gene: TRBV4-1; CDR3 DNA: TGCGCCAGCAGCCAAGACCCCATGGGGCGCGAGCAGTACTTC; CDR3 protein: CASSQDPMGREQYF
clone size: .; D gene: .; J gene: TRBJ2-1; V gene: TRBV20-1; CDR3 DNA: TGCAGTGCTAGTCCGGTAGGCGATGAGCAGCTCTTC; CDR3 protein: CSASPVGDEQLF
clone size: many; D gene: TRBD1; J gene: TRBJ2-1; V gene: TRBV6-4; CDR3 DNA: TGTGCCAGCAGTGACGGGGACAGCTCCTACAATGAGCAGTTCTTC; CDR3 protein: CASSDGDSSYNEQFF
clone size: many; D gene: .; J gene: TRBJ2-2; V gene: TRBV5-1; CDR3 DNA: TGCGCCAGCAGCTTATCTGGGCTAGCTAACACCGGGGAGCTGTTTTTT; CDR3 protein: CASSLSGLANTGELFF
clone size: many; D gene: TRBD1; J gene: TRBJ1-1; V gene: TRBV3-1; CDR3 DNA: TGTGCCAGCAGTCAAGGACAGGGGCTATCTTTCTTT; CDR3 protein: CASSQGQGLSFF
clone size: many; D gene: TRBD1; J gene: TRBJ2-6; V gene: TRBV12-3/TRBV12-4; CDR3 DNA: TGTGCCAGCAGACATACAGGGGGGCTCTCTGGGGCCAACGTCCTGACTTTC; CDR3 protein: CASRHTGGLSGANVLTF
clone size: many; D gene: .; J gene: TRBJ2-1; V gene: TRBV5-5; CDR3 DNA: TGTGCCAGCAGCCCGTTCCGACAGGATACCTACAATGAGCAGTTCTTC; CDR3 protein: CASSPFRQDTYNEQFF
clone size: few; D gene: TRBD2; J gene: TRBJ2-3; V gene: TRBV6-2/TRBV6-3; CDR3 DNA: TGTGCCAGCAGTGATGAAGCGGGAGGGAGCACAGATACGCAGTATTTT; CDR3 protein: CASSDEAGGSTDTQYF
clone size: many; D gene: .; J gene: TRBJ2-1; V gene: TRBV7-9; CDR3 DNA: TGTGCCAGCAGCTTAGGTCCCCCCTCCTACAATGAGCAGTTCTTC; CDR3 protein: CASSLGPPSYNEQFF
clone size: .; D gene: .; J gene: TRBJ2-7; V gene: TRBV2; CDR3 DNA: TGTGCCAGCTTTCAGGGTGAGGGCGGGCAGTACTTC; CDR3 protein: CASFQGEGGQYF
clone size: many; D gene: .; J gene: TRBJ2-1; V gene: TRBV5-1; CDR3 DNA: TGCGCCAGCAGCATGGGACATTCGGGAGTGGAGCAGTTCTTC; CDR3 protein: CASSMGHSGVEQFF
clone size: few; D gene: .; J gene: TRBJ2-1; V gene: TRBV9; CDR3 DNA: TGTACCAGCAGCGTAGGAATCAATGAGCAGTTCTTC; CDR3 protein: CTSSVGINEQFF
clone size: many; D gene: .; J gene: TRBJ1-1; V gene: TRBV7-9; CDR3 DNA: TGTGCCAGCAGCTTAGTTTCAGGCCGGGGCACTGAAGCTTTCTTT; CDR3 protein: CASSLVSGRGTEAFF
clone size: many; D gene: TRBD1; J gene: TRBJ1-1; V gene: TRBV10-1; CDR3 DNA: TGCGCCAGCCCCTGCGGGACAGTGAACACTGAAGCTTTCTTT; CDR3 protein: CASPCGTVNTEAFF
clone size: many; D gene: .; J gene: TRBJ2-3; V gene: TRBV4-1; CDR3 DNA: TGCGCCAGCAGCCAATTCAGAGGTCCAATGGAGAACACAGATACGCAGTATTTT; CDR3 protein: CASSQFRGPMENTDTQYF
clone size: .; D gene: .; J gene: TRBJ2-1; V gene: TRBV27; CDR3 DNA: TGTGCCAGCAGTTTAAGGACCGGGGACAATGAGCAGTTCTTC; CDR3 protein: CASSLRTGDNEQFF
clone size: many; D gene: .; J gene: TRBJ2-1; V gene: TRBV5-1; CDR3 DNA: TGCGCCAGCACCGTACTCAATGAGCAGTTCTTC; CDR3 protein: CASTVLNEQFF
clone size: many; D gene: .; J gene: TRBJ2-7; V gene: TRBV11-3; CDR3 DNA: TGTGCCAGCAGCTTAGAAAGTACACAGGGGGGGTCCTACGAGCAGTACTTC; CDR3 protein: CASSLESTQGGSYEQYF
clone size: many; D gene: .; J gene: TRBJ1-1; V gene: TRBV2; CDR3 DNA: TGTGCCAGCAGTGACGGGTCCCGTCAGGTCACTGAAGCTTTCTTT; CDR3 protein: CASSDGSRQVTEAFF
clone size: .; D gene: TRBD1; J gene: TRBJ2-7; V gene: TRBV27; CDR3 DNA: TGTGCCAGCAGTCGACAGGGCCTCGAGCAGTACTTC; CDR3 protein: CASSRQGLEQYF
clone size: many; D gene: .; J gene: TRBJ2-1; V gene: TRBV28; CDR3 DNA: TGTGCCAGCAGTTTGCTAGCCGATAGCTCCTACAATGAGCAGTTCTTC; CDR3 protein: CASSLLADSSYNEQFF
clone size: few; D gene: .; J gene: TRBJ2-5; V gene: TRBV29-1; CDR3 DNA: TGCAGCGTTACATCCAGGGGTCGAGAGACCCAGTACTTC; CDR3 protein: CSVTSRGRETQYF
clone size: few; D gene: TRBD1; J gene: TRBJ1-2; V gene: TRBV20-1; CDR3 DNA: TGCAGTGCTAGAGCCCACGGACAGGGCCAAACCTATGGCTACACCTTC; CDR3 protein: CSARAHGQGQTYGYTF
clone size: many; D gene: .; J gene: TRBJ1-3; V gene: TRBV28; CDR3 DNA: TGTGCCAGCAGTTTGATCGGGTCTGGAAACACCATATATTTT; CDR3 protein: CASSLIGSGNTIYF
clone size: once; D gene: .; J gene: TRBJ2-7; V gene: TRBV3-1; CDR3 DNA: TGTGCCAGCAGCCCCTTGACGTCAGCCTCCTACGAGCAGTACTTC; CDR3 protein: CASSPLTSASYEQYF
clone size: many; D gene: .; J gene: TRBJ1-1; V gene: TRBV9; CDR3 DNA: TGTGCCAGCAGCGTAGGAGGAGGCAGGGGGAACACTGAAGCTTTCTTT; CDR3 protein: CASSVGGGRGNTEAFF
clone size: few; D gene: TRBD2; J gene: TRBJ2-1; V gene: TRBV20-1; CDR3 DNA: TGCAGTGCCCCCAATTTGGGACTAGCGGGGAATGAGCAGTTCTTC; CDR3 protein: CSAPNLGLAGNEQFF
clone size: few; D gene: TRBD1; J gene: TRBJ2-3; V gene: TRBV5-4; CDR3 DNA: TGTGCCAGCAAACAGGGGGGACCCACAGATACGCAGTATTTT; CDR3 protein: CASKQGGPTDTQYF
clone size: many; D gene: .; J gene: TRBJ2-1; V gene: TRBV11-3; CDR3 DNA: TGTGCCAGCAGCTTAGCGGGGCTACCCTACAATGAGCAGTTCTTC; CDR3 protein: CASSLAGLPYNEQFF